The 9 T cell receptor beta chains reported below all come from one sample, sequenced in a study of blood T cells in healthy people across ages. PCR was performed a second time for roughly 7 to 12 cycles using a sample-barcoded 5' primer and a J-beta primer mix. TCRdb reanalysed the 5' RACE reads using MiXCR and keeps one entry per CDR3 protein. Among approximately 790,000 distinct CDR3 sequences listed, around 62% were seen once. What was sequenced was blood. The receptors derive from a man in his thirties or forties in good health.

The V gene is TRBV7-8, the J gene TRBJ2-1; 13 nucleotides agree with TRBD2. V was pared by 5 bases and J by 9 bases, with 7 bases of the junction left unmatched. The CDR3 has 15 residues. CDR1 is SGHVS, CDR2 FQNEAQ, per germline. CDR3 sequence (DNA): TGTGCCAGCAGCCAGACTAGCGGGGGGTTGGGTGAGCAGTTCTTC. The encoded protein is CASSQTSGGLGEQFF. The whole variable domain, filled in from reference TRBV7-8 and TRBJ2-1, reads GAGVSQSPRYKVAKRGQDVALRCDPISGHVSLFWYQQALGQGPEFLTYFQNEAQLDKSGLPSDRFFAERPEGSVSTLKIQRTQQEDSAVYLCASSQTSGGLGEQFFGPGTRLTVL.

The gene calls are TRBV28 and TRBJ2-1, with D hard to call. The CDR3 spans 14 residues. V lost 6 bases, J lost 0 bases, and 9 bases lay in between. Looked up from germline, CDR1 is MDHEN and CDR2 is SYDVKM. The CDR3 region is CASSLKGSYNEQFF. The CDR3 nucleotides read TGTGCCAGCAGCCTCAAGGGCTCCTACAATGAGCAGTTCTTC.

The chain combines TRBV5-5 with TRBJ2-3; 7 nucleotides align to TRBD2. Germline V gene data show CDR1 as SGHKS and CDR2 as YYEKEE (reference sequence). This CDR3 is built from 15 residues. V lost 6 bases, J lost 2 bases, and 9 bases stayed unmatched. CDR3 coding DNA: TGTGCCAGCACTTCCCCCGGGGGGTCCACAGATACGCAGTATTTT. Protein sequence: CASTSPGGSTDTQYF.

The gene calls are TRBV15 and TRBJ2-3; D uncertain. The V end lost 0 bases, the J end lost 5 bases, and 6 bases lay between the germline ends. Germline CDR1 and CDR2: LNHNV and YYDKDF (reference sequence). This CDR3 spans 13 amino acids. The CDR3 nucleotides read TGTGCCACCAGCAGAGAATATTTAGATACGCAGTATTTT. Amino acids: CATSREYLDTQYF.

This rearrangement joins TRBV27 to TRBJ1-4; TRBD1 agrees at 10 bases. The CDR3 has 16 residues. J gave up 4 bases and V 5 bases, and 7 bases lay outside the gene matches. The V gene's germline CDR1 is MNHEY and CDR2 SMNVEV (reference sequence). The CDR3 reads CASSDRGPRSNEKLFF. In nucleotides, the CDR3 is TGTGCCAGCAGTGACAGGGGGCCCAGAAGTAATGAAAAACTGTTTTTT.

This clonotype was observed many times. J is TRBJ2-6 and V is TRBV4-3; 7 positions match TRBD2. This CDR3 spans 16 amino acids. J gave up 2 bases and V 0 bases, and 1 base lay outside the gene matches. Germline V gene data show CDR1 as LGHNA and CDR2 as YSLEER. As DNA, the CDR3 is TGCGCCAGCAGCCAAGACGGGGGGACTGGGGCCAACGTCCTGACTTTC. Translated, it gives CASSQDGGTGANVLTF.

The V and J genes are TRBV7-2 and TRBJ2-7; D may be TRBD2 (5 bases). Germline-derived CDR1 and CDR2 are SGHTA and FQGNSA. This CDR3 comprises 16 residues. V was trimmed by 1 base and J by 2 bases, leaving 15 bases between them. CDR3 sequence reads: CASSLGVLGGAYEQYF. The DNA for the CDR3 is TGTGCCAGCAGCTTAGGGGTACTAGGTGGGGCCTACGAGCAGTACTTC.

The CDR3 protein is CATSRDALAGGTDTQYF. CDR3 bases: TGTGCCACCAGCAGAGATGCGCTAGCGGGGGGCACAGATACGCAGTATTTT. This chain links TRBV15 with TRBJ2-3; 10 bases match TRBD2. The CDR3 contains 17 residues. The V segment lost 0 bases and the J segment 1 base; nucleotides outside the gene matches: 4. Germline CDR1 reads LNHNV; CDR2 reads YYDKDF (reference sequence).

This clonotype was counted many times. V gene TRBV12-3 or TRBV12-4 combines with J gene TRBJ2-5; possibly TRBD1 or TRBD2 for D (6 bases each). V lost 5 bases to trimming and J lost 5 bases, with 18 bases between them. There are 15 residues in the CDR3. The CDR3 loop reads CASSPEGVRGETQYF. The CDR3 DNA reads as TGTGCCAGCAGTCCGGAGGGGGTCAGGGGCGAGACCCAGTACTTC.